The 5 T cell receptor beta chains given below trace back to one sample, sequenced in a study of T-cell reconstitution after alpha-beta-depleted transplantation in children. Researchers prepared the TCRbeta library using unique molecular identifiers, the study reports. TCRdb redid the calling of the PCR reads with MiXCR, one entry per CDR3 protein. This table holds tens of thousands of distinct CDR3 sequences, roughly 8.7% found once. This specimen consisted of PBMCs, mostly from graft donor cells, obtained 60 days after TCRalphabeta/CD19-depleted stem cell transplant. These receptors were obtained from a male patient aged 2-15 years who had a stem cell transplant for chronic granulomatous disease, so the T cells may come from the graft donor.

The sample holds a few counts of this clonotype. The chain carries TRBV21-1 and TRBJ1-5. TRBV21-1 is given as a pseudogene. CDR3 length: 18 residues. CDR3 residues: CASSKEGASLSGNQPQHF. The CDR3 nucleotides read TGTGCCAGCAGCAAAGAGGGAGCTTCCTTATCGGGCAATCAGCCCCAGCATTTT.

The sample holds many counts of this clonotype. This sequence joins TRBV15 and TRBJ2-4, with no clear D. Germline V gene lookup returns CDR1 LNHNV and CDR2 YYDKDF (reference sequence). The V end was cut by 3 bases, the J end by 6 bases, with 12 bases between. The CDR3 loop spans 14 amino acids. The CDR3 protein is CATSRVKGRNIQYF. CDR3 nucleotide sequence: TGTGCCACCAGCAGGGTGAAGGGCCGAAACATTCAGTACTTC.

This clonotype was counted ten times or more. J is TRBJ1-5 and V is TRBV6-2 or TRBV6-3; D is unresolved. This CDR3 comprises 14 residues. The germline V and J ends were trimmed by 2 bases and 1 base, with 6 bases remaining between them. Germline CDR1 MNHEY, CDR2 SVGEGT. CDR3 in DNA: TGTGCCAGCAGTTACATCAACAGCAATCAGCCCCAGCATTTT. The encoded protein is CASSYINSNQPQHF.

This clonotype was counted ten times or more. The gene calls are TRBV6-6 and TRBJ1-5; maybe TRBD1 (6 bases). The V end was cut by 6 bases, the J end by 9 bases, with 15 bases between. The CDR3 is made up of 13 amino acids. CDR1 MNHNY and CDR2 SVGAGI come from the germline V gene (reference sequence). The CDR3 nucleotides read TGTGCCAGCAGCGGTCAGGGACATGGGCCCCAGCATTTT. This translates into CASSGQGHGPQHF.

The gene calls are TRBV20-1 and TRBJ2-1; D assignment may be TRBD1 or TRBD2 (5 bases each). This CDR3 comprises 19 residues. CDR1 and CDR2 from the germline V gene are DFQATT and SNEGSKA (reference sequence). Trimming took off 1 base at V and 4 bases at J, with 26 bases between the two ends. CDR3 nucleotides: TGCAGTGCTAGAGGGGGCGGCTCTTGGAGGACTGGCGGGTACAATGAGCAGTTCTTC. Encoded protein: CSARGGGSWRTGGYNEQFF.